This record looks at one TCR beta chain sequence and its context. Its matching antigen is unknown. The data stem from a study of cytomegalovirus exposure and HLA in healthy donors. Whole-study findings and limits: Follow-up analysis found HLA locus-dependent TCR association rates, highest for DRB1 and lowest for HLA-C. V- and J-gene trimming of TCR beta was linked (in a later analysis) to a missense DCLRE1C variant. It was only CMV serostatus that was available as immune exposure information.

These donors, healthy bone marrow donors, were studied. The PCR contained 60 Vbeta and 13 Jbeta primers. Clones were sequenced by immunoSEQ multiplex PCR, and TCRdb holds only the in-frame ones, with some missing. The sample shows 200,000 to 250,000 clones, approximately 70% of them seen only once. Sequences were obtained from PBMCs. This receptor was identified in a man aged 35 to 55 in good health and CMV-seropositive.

The CDR3 DNA sequence: TGTGCCAGCAGCTACTCACCTACAGGGGGCGAGCACACCGGGGAGCTGTTTTTT. Translation gives CASSYSPTGGEHTGELFF. The rearrangement links TRBV28 to TRBJ2-2; 9 bases line up with TRBD1. J gave up 3 bases and V 6 bases, and 14 bases lay outside the gene matches. The CDR3 has 18 residues. The V gene's germline CDR1 is MDHEN and CDR2 SYDVKM.